The 17 T cell receptor beta chains reported below all come from one sample, sequenced in a study of cytomegalovirus exposure and HLA in healthy donors (dated by TCRdb to about 2017). Receptors were amplified or captured by the immunoSEQ multiplex PCR assay. A mixture of 60 forward primers for TCR Vbeta segments and 13 reverse primers for TCR Jbeta segments was used in the multiplex PCR. TCRdb took this table from immuneACCESS and kept in-frame rearrangements with V and J called. Such tables lack part of the clones; where checked against another copy, unresolved V genes explain under half of the gap, and the rest is unexplained. The sample table holds roughly 83,000 clones, of which about 77% were seen once. The ten biggest clones cover more than 3.5% of the sample. The sequenced sample was PBMCs. The receptors derive from a man aged 55 to 69 in good health and CMV-seronegative.

This clone has a single count. The chain joins TRBV30 to TRBJ1-1; 12 positions match TRBD1. CDR3 length: 14 residues. The germline gives CDR1 GTSNPN, CDR2 SVGIG (reference sequence). J lost 4 bases, V lost 2 bases, and 2 bases had no gene match. The CDR3 nucleotides are TGTGCCTGGAGTCCGGGACAGGGGGCCACTGAAGCTTTCTTT. Protein: CAWSPGQGATEAFF. The variable domain in full, completed from reference TRBV30 and TRBJ1-1, reads SQTIHQWPATLVQPVGSPLSLECTVEGTSNPNLYWYRQAAGRGLQLLFYSVGIGQISSEVPQNLSASRPQDRQFILSSKKLLLSDSGFYLCAWSPGQGATEAFFGQGTRLTVV.

This clone was seen more than once but under ten times. CDR3 nucleotide sequence: TGTGCCTGGAGCCAACAGGGGAACACTGAAGCTTTCTTT. Its translation: CAWSQQGNTEAFF. This chain uses TRBV30 with TRBJ1-1, with TRBD1 as a possible D gene (6 bases). This CDR3 has 13 residues. Trimming took 3 bases from V and 1 from J, leaving 9 bases between them. Germline V gene data show CDR1 as GTSNPN and CDR2 as SVGIG (reference sequence).

This chain links TRBV7-8 with TRBJ2-7; TRBD1 matches 11 bases. The CDR3 is 17 residues long. The V gene end was trimmed by 1 base and the J gene end by 7 bases; junction bases not matched to a gene: 12. The germline V gene encodes CDR1 SGHVS and CDR2 FQNEAQ. CDR3 region: CASSLGIYPDRGREQYF. The CDR3 nucleotides read TGTGCCAGCAGCTTAGGGATTTATCCGGACAGGGGGCGAGAGCAGTACTTC.

V and J are TRBV11-2 and TRBJ2-7; maybe TRBD2 (6 bases). The CDR3 extends over 17 amino acids. Germline V gene data show CDR1 as SGHAT and CDR2 as FQNNGV. V was trimmed by 5 bases and J by 1 base, leaving 21 bases between them. For the CDR3, the DNA is TGTGCCAGCAGCCGGCGGGGCGCGGGAACGGCATCCTACGAGCAGTACTTC. Protein sequence: CASSRRGAGTASYEQYF.

The rearrangement uses TRBV5-5 and TRBJ2-7; D is possibly TRBD1 (5 bases). The V gene's germline CDR1 is SGHKS and CDR2 YYEKEE (reference sequence). CDR3 size: 14 residues. The V gene lost 5 bases and the J gene lost 2 bases, with 14 bases spanning the gap. CDR3 amino acids: CASSNQGTPYEQYF. CDR3 nucleotide sequence: TGTGCCAGCAGTAACCAGGGCACCCCCTACGAGCAGTACTTC.

V is TRBV27 and J is TRBJ1-6; 10 bases fit TRBD1. The CDR3 runs 15 residues. CDR1 MNHEY and CDR2 SMNVEV come from the germline V gene (reference sequence). The V gene end was trimmed by 0 bases and the J gene end by 9 bases; junction bases not matched to a gene: 2. The CDR3 coding sequence is TGTGCCAGCAGTTTATCGGGACAGGGGACTTCACCCCTCCACTTT. It codes for CASSLSGQGTSPLHF.

This rearrangement joins TRBV18 to TRBJ1-2, with D unresolved. CDR3 length: 12 residues. Trimming took off 3 bases at V and 7 bases at J, with 9 bases between the two ends. CDR1 and CDR2 (germline): KGHSH, LQKENI. The CDR3 region has the DNA TGTGCCAGCTCACCCCCGGTCGGTGGCTACACCTTC. It codes for CASSPPVGGYTF.

The chain recombines TRBV19 with TRBJ2-5; 10 bases match TRBD1. The CDR3 loop spans 13 amino acids. Germline CDR1 LNHDA, CDR2 SQIVND (reference sequence). Unmatched junction bases numbered 2, after V lost 6 bases and J lost 4 bases. Written as DNA, the CDR3 is TGTGCCAGTAGGGGGGACAGGGGAGAGACCCAGTACTTC. Protein sequence: CASRGDRGETQYF.

The gene calls are TRBV7-8 and TRBJ1-5, with TRBD1 matching over 7 bases. Germline V gene sequence: CDR1 SGHVS, CDR2 FQNEAQ. This CDR3 has 15 amino acids. After removal of 4 bases from V and 2 bases from J, the junction contained 5 bases not matched to a gene. The CDR3 region is CASSSTGVGNQPQHF. CDR3 DNA: TGTGCCAGCAGCTCCACAGGGGTTGGCAATCAGCCCCAGCATTTT.

The chain couples TRBV18 to TRBJ2-4, with 8 positions matching TRBD2. V trimming: 2 bases; J trimming: 1 base; junction bases outside the gene matches: 10. Germline CDR1 is KGHSH and CDR2 is LQKENI. The CDR3 spans 18 residues. The CDR3 nucleotides read TGTGCCAGCTCACCAGTTAGCGGGGACCCGGCGGCCAAAAACATTCAGTACTTC. It specifies CASSPVSGDPAAKNIQYF.

The V and J genes are TRBV5-1 and TRBJ2-2; TRBD1 matches 10 bases. The CDR3 length is 16 residues. The V gene's germline CDR1 is SGHRS and CDR2 YFSETQ. Trimming removed 0 bases from V and 5 bases from J; junction bases left unmatched: 4. The CDR3 nucleotides are TGCGCCAGCAGCTTGGCTTCGGACAGGGGGACCGGGGAGCTGTTTTTT. As protein: CASSLASDRGTGELFF.

In this sample, this clone turned up a few times. The junction departs from the called germline gene at one end, perhaps through a read error. The chain joins TRBV27 to TRBJ1-3; D gene uncertain. There are 14 residues in the CDR3. Germline CDR1 reads MNHEY; CDR2 reads SMNVEV (reference sequence). For the CDR3, the DNA is TGTGCCAGCAGTTTCGGGTCCCCTGGGAACACCATATATTTT. Its translation: CASSFGSPGNTIYF.

This clone was recorded a few times. This rearrangement joins TRBV7-9 to TRBJ1-1; no clear D gene. This CDR3 spans 15 amino acids. With 1 base removed from V and 4 bases from J, the gap between germline ends came to 13 bases. From germline, CDR1 is SEHNR and CDR2 FQNEAQ (reference sequence). CDR3 in DNA: TGTGCCAGCAGCTTAGAGCTGGGAGCGGGCACTGAAGCTTTCTTT. Translation gives CASSLELGAGTEAFF.

The CDR3 loop is CASIADTQYF. As DNA, the CDR3 is TGTGCCAGCATCGCAGATACGCAGTATTTT. The chain has TRBV2 and TRBJ2-3; D ambiguous. Germline V gene data show CDR1 as SNHLY and CDR2 as FYNNEI. V was shortened by 7 bases and J by 4 bases, with 3 bases between the two germline ends. The CDR3 has 10 residues.

This chain joins TRBV5-1 and TRBJ1-6; no definite D call. V lost 0 bases to trimming and J lost 5 bases, with 9 bases between them. This CDR3 has 15 residues. Germline-derived CDR1 and CDR2 are SGHRS and YFSETQ. CDR3 DNA: TGCGCCAGCAGCTTGGCCGGAAGCGATAATTCACCCCTCCACTTT. Amino acids: CASSLAGSDNSPLHF.

This sequence joins TRBV9 and TRBJ1-1; D gene ambiguous. The CDR3 runs 14 residues. The germline gives CDR1 SGDLS, CDR2 YYNGEE. Deletions cut 0 bases from V and 1 base from J, with 7 bases between. CDR3 sequence: CASSVADTNTEAFF. The CDR3 bases are TGTGCCAGCAGCGTAGCTGACACGAACACTGAAGCTTTCTTT.

This clone was recorded only once. Other DNA sequences in the sample encode the same CDR3. V and J are TRBV5-1 and TRBJ2-3, with 12 bases identical to TRBD2. The CDR3 runs to 15 residues. CDR1 is SGHRS, CDR2 YFSETQ, per germline. The J segment lost 3 bases and the V segment lost 4 bases, leaving 3 bases of the junction unmatched. Here the CDR3 DNA reads TGCGCCAGCAGCCCGGGGACTAGCGGGACAGATACGCAGTATTTT. It translates to CASSPGTSGTDTQYF.